The present entry profiles one TCR beta chain with its context. What it recognizes is unknown. This entry belongs to a study of breast tumors, draining lymph nodes, adjacent tissues. TCRdb recomputed calls from the multiplex PCR reads with MiXCR, one row per CDR3 protein. The sample includes about 60,000 distinct CDR3 sequences, less than 60% of them seen just once. V lost 5 bases to trimming and J lost 4 bases; unmatched junction nucleotides: 19. The CDR3 contains 19 residues. Looked up from germline, CDR1 is SGHVS and CDR2 is FNYEAQ. Study-level results: Luminal-like breast cancer showed significantly higher tumor–nontumor repertoire similarity than basal-like.

The chain recombines TRBV7-6 with TRBJ2-3; 9 positions match TRBD2. The sequence derives from a female donor with breast cancer. Some clones in this sample may be carry-over from other donors' samples. Sequencing was done on a sample of breast tumor tissue. Here the CDR3 reads CASSLGGLAGWGPPDTQYF. CDR3 in DNA: TGTGCCAGCAGCCTAGGAGGGCTAGCGGGATGGGGGCCCCCAGATACGCAGTATTTT.